These 28 T cell receptor beta chains were sequenced from one sample in a study of T cells expressing NK-cell markers. Reprocessing the 5' RACE reads, TCRdb reports a single entry for every CDR3 protein and omits DNA. The sample totals over 200,000 distinct CDR3 sequences; its top ten clones hold around 0.37%. Specimen: blood T cells: a sorted CD56 or NKG2C T cell subset, CD4+ or CD8+ T cells, or bulk PBMC T cells (not recorded which). Receptors originate from a man younger than 35 in good health.

This chain uses TRBV13 with TRBJ2-7; TCRdb's assignment of TRBD1 cannot be checked, as there is no DNA. The CDR3 contains 15 residues. Germline V gives CDR1 PRHDT, CDR2 FYEKMQ (reference sequence). The CDR3 protein is CASSPGDRDSYEQYF.

The chain recombines TRBV6-5 with TRBJ1-3; TCRdb designates TRBD1, a call that cannot be tested without DNA. Germline V gives CDR1 MNHEY, CDR2 SVGAGI. The CDR3 spans 16 residues. CDR3 loop: CASTLGGLSSGNTIYF.

The chain uses TRBV7-7 and TRBJ2-5. CDR3 length: 13 residues. Germline CDR1 and CDR2: SSHAT and FNYEAQ (reference sequence). The CDR3 is CASSSDRMETQYF.

The genes are TRBV4-3 and TRBJ2-1; TCRdb's D gene call, TRBD2, goes unchecked for lack of DNA. This CDR3 is built from 16 residues. Germline V CDR1 and CDR2: LGHNA, YSLEER. CDR3 region: CASSRTSGRIGDEQFF.

The V and J genes are TRBV5-1 and TRBJ2-1; TCRdb lists TRBD1, though no DNA is available to test this call. Looked up from germline, CDR1 is SGHRS and CDR2 is YFSETQ. This CDR3 has 16 amino acids. The CDR3 protein is CASSPRPGTPYNEQFF.

This sequence joins TRBV11-2 and TRBJ1-6; lacking DNA, the TRBD1 call made by TCRdb goes unchecked. The CDR3 loop spans 15 amino acids. Per germline, CDR1 SGHAT and CDR2 FQNNGV. CDR3 in amino acids: CASSGQRGINSPLHF. The full variable domain, completed using reference TRBV11-2 and TRBJ1-6, is EAGVAQSPRYKIIEKRQSVAFWCNPISGHATLYWYQQILGQGPKLLIQFQNNGVVDDSQLPKDRFSAERLKGVDSTLKIQPAKLEDSAVYLCASSGQRGINSPLHFGNGTRLTVT.

The chain is built from TRBV4-3 and TRBJ2-1. The germline CDR1 and CDR2 sequences are LGHNA and YSLEER. There are 14 residues in the CDR3. The CDR3 sequence: CASSQDYLVDEQFF.

V and J are TRBV29-1 and TRBJ2-1. The CDR3 consists of 14 residues. Looked up from germline, CDR1 is SQVTM and CDR2 is ANQGSEA. CDR3 loop: CSIRRVRSYNEQFF.

The chain has TRBV20-1 and TRBJ1-5; TCRdb's D gene call, TRBD1, goes unchecked for lack of DNA. The CDR3 totals 13 residues. Germline V lookup: CDR1 DFQATT, CDR2 SNEGSKA (reference sequence). The CDR3 reads CSANGGRDQPQHF.

V is TRBV20-1 and J is TRBJ2-1. Germline lookup yields CDR1 DFQATT and CDR2 SNEGSKA (reference sequence). The CDR3 consists of 17 residues. The CDR3 protein is CSARDEYRAGVFNEQFF.

The rearrangement joins TRBV20-1 to TRBJ1-5; the D gene TCRdb calls, TRBD1, cannot be checked with no DNA. The CDR3 runs 14 residues. Germline CDR1 DFQATT, CDR2 SNEGSKA (reference sequence). The CDR3 here is CSARAGQGGQPQHF.

This rearrangement joins TRBV6-5 to TRBJ1-2; as DNA is missing, the TRBD1 call by TCRdb cannot be tested. CDR3 length equals 12 residues. The V gene's germline CDR1 is MNHEY and CDR2 SVGAGI. The CDR3 sequence is CASSRGSWGYTF.

The CDR3 loop is CAISPGGEKLFF. This chain connects TRBV10-3 to TRBJ1-4; without DNA, the TCRdb call of TRBD1 cannot be checked. Germline CDR1 ENHRY, CDR2 SYGVKD. This CDR3 is 12 amino acids long.

This chain connects TRBV4-1 to TRBJ1-2; with no DNA, the TCRdb D assignment of TRBD1 cannot be verified. CDR1 and CDR2 (germline): MGHRA, YSYEKL. The CDR3 has 13 amino acids. This CDR3 reads CASSLTGASGYTF.

The chain uses TRBV11-2 and TRBJ2-3; TCRdb reports TRBD1, a call that lacks DNA to check it against. From germline, CDR1 is SGHAT and CDR2 FQNNGV. The CDR3 is made up of 17 amino acids. The CDR3 protein is CASSLTPGSLVGDTQYF.

The chain's CDR3 is CSARVGDLTKNIQYF. The V gene is TRBV20-1, the J gene TRBJ2-4; TCRdb's D call of TRBD1 is untestable without DNA. The CDR3 consists of 15 residues. In germline, CDR1 is DFQATT, CDR2 SNEGSKA (reference sequence).

The chain employs TRBV6-4 and TRBJ2-1; checking the TCRdb D call of TRBD1 is not possible without DNA. Germline CDR1 reads MRHNA; CDR2 reads SNTAGT. This CDR3 comprises 13 residues. CDR3: CASSVDRAHEQFF.

V and J are TRBV7-9 and TRBJ2-1; TCRdb's assignment of TRBD2 cannot be checked, as there is no DNA. CDR1 SEHNR and CDR2 FQNEAQ come from the germline V gene (reference sequence). The CDR3 is made up of 12 amino acids. CDR3 sequence: CASSPGLAGQFF. The variable domain in full, with the rest retrieved from reference TRBV7-9 and TRBJ2-1, is DTGVSQNPRHKITKRGQNVTFRCDPISEHNRLYWYRQTLGQGPEFLTYFQNEAQLEKSRLLSDRFSAERPKGSFSTLEIQRTEQGDSAMYLCASSPGLAGQFFGPGTRLTVL.

The chain is built from TRBV5-1 and TRBJ1-1; checking the TCRdb D call of TRBD1 is not possible without DNA. The CDR3 totals 14 residues. Germline CDR1 is SGHRS and CDR2 is YFSETQ. The CDR3 reads CASSNPPGETEAFF.

This rearrangement joins TRBV29-1 to TRBJ2-4; the D call from TCRdb, TRBD2, cannot be confirmed without DNA. Germline V lookup: CDR1 SQVTM, CDR2 ANQGSEA. The CDR3 is made up of 15 amino acids. CDR3 sequence reads: CSVDLGLAGGGTQYF.

The chain links TRBV5-6 to TRBJ2-2. Germline V gene lookup returns CDR1 SGHDT and CDR2 YYEEEE. The CDR3 has 16 amino acids. The CDR3 sequence: CASSSTLDGNTGELFF.

The gene calls are TRBV7-6 and TRBJ2-2; TCRdb reports TRBD2, a call that lacks DNA to check it against. The CDR3 is 16 amino acids. Germline lookup yields CDR1 SGHVS and CDR2 FNYEAQ. CDR3 in amino acids: CASRALRGGAVGELFF.

The chain is built from TRBV7-8 and TRBJ2-3; TCRdb names TRBD2, which stays unverified in the absence of DNA. This CDR3 is 17 amino acids long. Germline assignment: CDR1 SGHVS and CDR2 FQNEAQ. CDR3 residues: CASSPERLAGTTDTQYF.

The CDR3 loop reads CASSLLGLGHSGQYF. This chain links TRBV5-4 with TRBJ2-7; TCRdb's assignment of TRBD1 cannot be checked, as there is no DNA. Germline CDR1 and CDR2: SGHNT and YYREEE (reference sequence). There are 15 residues in the CDR3.

The V gene is TRBV12-3 or TRBV12-4, the J gene TRBJ1-5; TCRdb's D call, TRBD1, is unchecked because there is no DNA. The CDR3 runs 18 residues. This chain's CDR3 is CASSLALGGRGGNQPQHF.

The chain combines TRBV18 with TRBJ2-2; TCRdb's assignment of TRBD1 cannot be checked, as there is no DNA. The CDR3 contains 17 residues. Germline V gene lookup returns CDR1 KGHSH and CDR2 LQKENI. The chain's CDR3 is CASSPLGQASNTGELFF.

This chain links TRBV7-2 with TRBJ2-1; TCRdb names TRBD2, which stays unverified in the absence of DNA. The CDR3 totals 15 residues. In germline, CDR1 is SGHTA, CDR2 FQGNSA. This CDR3 is CASSLPGPINNEQFF. The full variable domain, rest sourced from reference TRBV7-2 and TRBJ2-1, is GAGVSQSPSNKVTEKGKDVELRCDPISGHTALYWYRQSLGQGLEFLIYFQGNSAPDKSGLPSDRFSAERTGGSVSTLTIQRTQQEDSAVYLCASSLPGPINNEQFFGPGTRLTVL.

The chain links TRBV6-5 to TRBJ2-1; TCRdb's D call, TRBD2, is unchecked because there is no DNA. There are 18 residues in the CDR3. CDR1 and CDR2 (germline): MNHEY, SVGAGI. The CDR3 sequence: CASSYPTSGAPRYNEQFF.